The sequence of this T cell receptor beta chain was determined in a study of identical twins. This clonotype was counted at least ten times. Its antigen is not known. Findings and caveats of the study: Cord blood beta clonotypes present at high abundance carried fewer insertions; no such pattern appeared in memory repertoires. Twin pairs had excess sharing that was weaker in beta out-of-frame sequences.

V was shortened by 5 bases and J by 2 bases, with 12 bases between the two germline ends. Germline V gene sequence: CDR1 SGDLS, CDR2 YYNGEE. This CDR3 comprises 14 residues. TCRdb itself ran the 5' RACE reads through MiXCR, one entry per CDR3 protein. The table lists under 350,000 distinct CDR3 sequences, less than 9.5% of them singletons, with approximately 7% in the top ten. This same sample was also part of a study on yellow fever vaccine responses in identical twins.

This sequence joins TRBV9 and TRBJ2-3; D is unresolved. The TCR sequence derives from a woman between 18 and 29 years old in good health. Sequenced sample: CD8+ T cells sorted from blood. The CDR3: CASSSDGSTDTQYF. As DNA, the CDR3 is TGTGCCAGCAGTTCAGATGGGTCCACAGATACGCAGTATTTT.